The 23 T cell receptor beta chains presented below share a single source sample, sequenced in a study of T cell changes during pregnancy in multiple sclerosis. TCRdb's table, derived via immunoSEQ multiplex PCR, lists solely in-frame clones and lacks some. Among 30,000 to 40,000 clones listed, about 89% were seen once. The material sequenced was CD4+ T cells from peripheral blood mononuclear cells, taken in the third trimester of pregnancy. Receptors were obtained from a female donor in good health, enrolled as a control in a pregnancy study.

The chain couples TRBV10-1 to TRBJ2-2; 7 bases match TRBD2. The V segment lost 3 bases and the J segment 4 bases; nucleotides outside the gene matches: 11. The germline gives CDR1 WNHNN, CDR2 SYGVQD (reference sequence). The length of the CDR3 is 17 residues. The CDR3 DNA reads TGCGCCAGCAGTGATCTGGTTGAGGGAGGGCCCACCGGGGAGCTGTTTTTT. It translates to CASSDLVEGGPTGELFF.

The chain employs TRBV6-5 and TRBJ2-5; 8 positions agree with TRBD2. This CDR3 is built from 15 residues. Germline loops: CDR1 MNHEY, CDR2 SVGAGI. V was pared by 6 bases and J by 5 bases, with 11 bases of the junction left unmatched. As DNA, the CDR3 is TGTGCCAGCAGGCAAGGACTAGCCCTCCGGGAGACCCAGTACTTC. Translating gives CASRQGLALRETQYF.

The chain employs TRBV10-3 and TRBJ1-4, with D possibly matching TRBD1 (5 bases). The CDR3 totals 13 residues. Germline loops: CDR1 ENHRY, CDR2 SYGVKD. With 3 bases removed from V and 5 bases from J, the gap between germline ends came to 7 bases. Written as DNA, the CDR3 is TGTGCCATCAGTGACAGGGCGAATGAAAAACTGTTTTTT. Translated: CAISDRANEKLFF.

This clone has more than one count but fewer than ten. The V and J genes are TRBV12-5 and TRBJ2-3; D may be TRBD2 (7 bases). This CDR3 has 13 residues. The V end was cut by 3 bases, the J end by 7 bases, with 11 bases between. Germline V lookup: CDR1 LGHNT, CDR2 FRNRAP. The CDR3 is CASGFRGAYTQYF. The CDR3 DNA reads TGTGCTAGTGGTTTCCGGGGGGCCTATACGCAGTATTTT.

V gene TRBV7-9 combines with J gene TRBJ2-7, with TRBD2 matching over 11 bases. The CDR3 loop spans 16 amino acids. Trimming removed 3 bases from V and 7 bases from J; junction bases left unmatched: 11. The germline V gene has CDR1 SEHNR and CDR2 FQNEAQ (reference sequence). The CDR3 sequence: CASSFFLGTSGAEQYF. CDR3 DNA sequence: TGTGCCAGCAGCTTTTTCCTTGGGACTAGCGGTGCGGAGCAGTACTTC.

The J gene is TRBJ2-3, the V gene TRBV28, with D maybe TRBD2 (6 bases). V gave up 1 base and J gave up 2 bases, with 13 bases separating them. From germline, CDR1 is MDHEN and CDR2 SYDVKM. The CDR3 contains 16 residues. The chain's CDR3 is CASSLLEGPLTDTQYF. In DNA, the CDR3 is TGTGCCAGCAGTTTATTGGAGGGTCCCCTCACAGATACGCAGTATTTT.

The chain employs TRBV7-9 and TRBJ2-5; 9 nucleotides match TRBD2. Unmatched junction bases numbered 7, after V lost 0 bases and J lost 5 bases. The CDR3 has 16 amino acids. CDR1 and CDR2 from the germline V gene are SEHNR and FQNEAQ (reference sequence). CDR3 protein: CASSLAGGGARETQYF. DNA of the CDR3: TGTGCCAGCAGCTTAGCGGGCGGGGGGGCCCGGGAGACCCAGTACTTC.

V is TRBV18 and J is TRBJ1-1; 8 positions match TRBD1. This CDR3 has 15 residues. V lost 7 bases and J lost 4; bases outside the gene matches: 11. Germline V lookup: CDR1 KGHSH, CDR2 LQKENI. CDR3 DNA: TGTGCCAGCTGTCCCGCAGGGGGCTACGGCACTGAAGCTTTCTTT. Its protein is CASCPAGGYGTEAFF. The full variable domain, completed using reference TRBV18 and TRBJ1-1, is NAGVMQNPRHLVRRRGQEARLRCSPMKGHSHVYWYRQLPEEGLKFMVYLQKENIIDESGMPKERFSAEFPKEGPSILRIQQVVRGDSAAYFCASCPAGGYGTEAFFGQGTRLTVV.

This sequence joins TRBV7-2 and TRBJ2-7; D not resolved. The CDR3 runs 15 residues. Trimming left V 5 bases short and J 0 bases short, with 14 bases between. CDR1 and CDR2 (germline): SGHTA, FQGNSA. In DNA form, the CDR3 reads TGTGCCAGCAGCGGCGACTGGGTCAGCTCCTACGAGCAGTACTTC. Its protein product is CASSGDWVSSYEQYF. Based on the CDR3 plus reference TRBV7-2 and TRBJ2-7, the full variable domain is GAGVSQSPSNKVTEKGKDVELRCDPISGHTALYWYRQSLGQGLEFLIYFQGNSAPDKSGLPSDRFSAERTGGSVSTLTIQRTQQEDSAVYLCASSGDWVSSYEQYFGPGTRLTVT.

The V and J genes are TRBV19 and TRBJ1-2; no definite D call. The germline V and J ends were trimmed by 3 bases and 8 bases, with 13 bases remaining between them. The CDR3 covers 13 residues. Germline V gene sequence: CDR1 LNHDA, CDR2 SQIVND (reference sequence). Here the CDR3 reads CASSIALVEGYTF. DNA of the CDR3: TGTGCCAGTAGTATTGCCCTGGTGGAGGGCTACACCTTC.

This CDR3 is CASTQRGVTDTQYF. CDR3 DNA sequence: TGTGCCAGCACTCAGCGGGGGGTCACAGATACGCAGTATTTT. The chain joins TRBV28 to TRBJ2-3, with 9 positions matching TRBD2. The CDR3 is 14 amino acids. The germline V gene has CDR1 MDHEN and CDR2 SYDVKM. With V trimmed by 7 bases and J by 2 bases, 4 bases remained unmatched. Together with reference TRBV28 and TRBJ2-3, the CDR3 gives the full variable domain: DVKVTQSSRYLVKRTGEKVFLECVQDMDHENMFWYRQDPGLGLRLIYFSYDVKMKEKGDIPEGYSVSREKKERFSLILESASTNQTSMYLCASTQRGVTDTQYFGPGTRLTVL.

The V gene is TRBV18, the J gene TRBJ2-4, with D unclear. From germline, CDR1 is KGHSH and CDR2 LQKENI. V was trimmed by 6 bases and J by 3 bases, leaving 9 bases between them. This CDR3 region has 13 residues. CDR3 in amino acids: CASSFGSKNIQYF. In DNA form, the CDR3 reads TGTGCCAGCTCGTTCGGTAGCAAAAACATTCAGTACTTC.

The chain couples TRBV11-2 to TRBJ2-1, with D hard to call. V was pared by 1 base and J by 5 bases, with 18 bases between. Germline V gene lookup returns CDR1 SGHAT and CDR2 FQNNGV. CDR3 length: 17 residues. The CDR3 protein is CASSLGLFGTANNEQFF. The DNA for the CDR3 is TGTGCCAGCAGCTTAGGCCTCTTTGGTACAGCCAACAATGAGCAGTTCTTC.

The chain has TRBV28 and TRBJ1-5; 7 positions agree with TRBD1. Germline CDR1 is MDHEN and CDR2 is SYDVKM. The CDR3 contains 14 residues. Trimming took 4 bases from V and 6 from J; bases not matched to a gene: 6. The CDR3 DNA reads as TGTGCCAGCAGTTCCCACAGGGGACCTCAGCCCCAGCATTTT. Residues: CASSSHRGPQPQHF.

In its sample, this clone was seen once. The chain joins TRBV29-1 to TRBJ2-3; 9 bases match TRBD2. The CDR3 sequence is 14 residues long. Germline V gene sequence: CDR1 SQVTM, CDR2 ANQGSEA. V gave up 4 bases and J gave up 1 base; unmatched junction bases: 3. The CDR3 region is CSVGRGGRTDTQYF. The CDR3 nucleotides are TGCAGCGTTGGGCGGGGGGGCCGCACAGATACGCAGTATTTT.

The chain has TRBV9 and TRBJ1-1; D not certain. The CDR3 is 14 amino acids. Looked up from germline, CDR1 is SGDLS and CDR2 is YYNGEE. Trimming pared 0 bases from V and 5 bases from J, leaving 11 bases between. The CDR3 bases are TGTGCCAGCAGCGTAGCTTGGGCGGGAACTGAAGCTTTCTTT. Protein product: CASSVAWAGTEAFF.

The chain couples TRBV5-4 to TRBJ2-5, with D tentatively TRBD2 (6 bases). CDR3 length equals 15 residues. V was trimmed by 1 base and J by 5 bases, leaving 15 bases between them. From germline, CDR1 is SGHNT and CDR2 YYREEE (reference sequence). The DNA of the CDR3 is TGTGCCAGCAGCTTGCGGCGGGATTCGGTGGAGACCCAGTACTTC. Translation gives CASSLRRDSVETQYF. The full variable domain, its missing parts supplied by reference TRBV5-4 and TRBJ2-5, is ETGVTQSPTHLIKTRGQQVTLRCSSQSGHNTVSWYQQALGQGPQFIFQYYREEENGRGNFPPRFSGLQFPNYSSELNVNALELDDSALYLCASSLRRDSVETQYFGPGTRLLVL.

The gene calls are TRBV2 and TRBJ2-1; 10 nucleotides match TRBD1. The CDR3 runs 14 residues. Trimming took 5 bases from V and 6 from J; bases not matched to a gene: 4. Germline V gives CDR1 SNHLY, CDR2 FYNNEI. The CDR3 DNA is TGTGCCAGCAGTTCCGGGACAGGGGTCAATGAGCAGTTCTTC. Its protein product is CASSSGTGVNEQFF. Drawing the rest from reference TRBV2 and TRBJ2-1, the complete variable domain is EPEVTQTPSHQVTQMGQEVILRCVPISNHLYFYWYRQILGQKVEFLVSFYNNEISEKSEIFDDQFSVERPDGSNFTLKIRSTKLEDSAMYFCASSSGTGVNEQFFGPGTRLTVL.

This clone was observed a few times. The CDR3 DNA sequence: TGCAGCGTTGAAGGGACAACGAAAGATACGCAGTATTTT. Amino acid sequence: CSVEGTTKDTQYF. This chain links TRBV29-1 with TRBJ2-3; TRBD1 might be the D (5 bases). The germline CDR1 and CDR2 sequences are SQVTM and ANQGSEA. The V and J ends lost 1 base and 5 bases respectively, with 10 bases between them. The CDR3 extends over 13 amino acids.

The chain couples TRBV15 to TRBJ1-2, with a weak D call TRBD1 (5 bases). Deletions cut 0 bases from V and 8 bases from J, with 13 bases between. CDR1 and CDR2 from the germline V gene are LNHNV and YYDKDF (reference sequence). This CDR3 has 14 residues. The CDR3 protein is CATSRDYQGGGYTF. In nucleotides, the CDR3 is TGTGCCACCAGCAGAGATTATCAGGGAGGGGGCTACACCTTC.

This clone was recorded a few times. The chain is built from TRBV5-1 and TRBJ1-1; 9 nucleotides align to TRBD1. Germline V CDR1 and CDR2: SGHRS, YFSETQ. The CDR3 spans 14 residues. V gave up 4 bases and J gave up 6 bases; unmatched junction bases: 7. The CDR3 coding sequence is TGCGCCAGCAGCGCGGGACAGGGAATTGCTGAAGCTTTCTTT. Amino acid sequence: CASSAGQGIAEAFF.

The V call is TRBV2, the J call TRBJ1-5; 9 nucleotides align to TRBD1. Trimming took 4 bases from V and 6 from J; bases not matched to a gene: 1. CDR3 length equals 13 residues. Germline lookup yields CDR1 SNHLY and CDR2 FYNNEI. DNA for the CDR3: TGTGCCAGCAGTGCGACAGGGGGTCAGCCCCAGCATTTT. Protein product: CASSATGGQPQHF.

The rearrangement uses TRBV4-2 and TRBJ2-1, with 13 bases identical to TRBD2. CDR1 and CDR2 (germline): LGHNA, YNFKEQ. There are 16 residues in the CDR3. With 3 bases clipped from V and 6 bases from J, the junction kept 5 bases outside the gene matches. In DNA, the CDR3 is TGTGCCAGCAGCCAGGAGTGGACTAGCGGGAGCAATGAGCAGTTCTTC. Its translation is CASSQEWTSGSNEQFF.